The clone carrying this TCR beta chain appeared many times. The read ends 3 residues before the CDR3 terminus; that terminus is restored from the germline J gene. The data belong to a study of T cell clonality in common variable immunodeficiency. The CDR3 has 16 residues. Trimming pared 0 bases from V and 1 base from J, leaving 13 bases between. Germline V gene lookup returns CDR1 SGHRS and CDR2 YFSETQ. Data came from immunoSEQ multiplex PCR; TCRdb stores just in-frame clones and leaves some out. The sample shows about 32,000 clones, none of them appearing just once. The clonotype was recovered from a person aged 18 to 70 in good health. Sequencing was carried out using peripheral blood mononuclear cells. This rearrangement joins TRBV5-1 to TRBJ1-2; D might be TRBD1 (5 bases). This CDR3 is CASSLGQLGNNYGYTF. The part of the CDR3 DNA that was read is TGCGCCAGCAGCTTGGGACAGCTAGGAAATAACTATGGC. Full variable domain (rest looked up from reference TRBV5-1 and TRBJ1-2): KAGVTQTPRYLIKTRGQQVTLSCSPISGHRSVSWYQQTPGQGLQFLFEYFSETQRNKGNFPGRFSGRQFSNSRSEMNVSTLELGDSALYLCASSLGQLGNNYGYTFGSGTRLTVV.